This TCR beta chain came from a study of blood T cell repertoires in COVID-19. The wider study: COVID-19 samples, acute and convalescent, were from the United States, Italy and Spain.

Sequencing was performed with immunoSEQ multiplex PCR; in TCRdb, only in-frame clones are kept and a portion is missing. The table lists approximately 300,000 clones, 90% of them singletons, with 0.95% to 1.3% in the top ten. The CDR3 is made up of 15 amino acids. The ends were cut back, 0 bases at V and 5 bases at J, with 14 bases in the middle. The V gene's germline CDR1 is GTSNPN and CDR2 SVGIG (reference sequence). The sample taken for sequencing was peripheral blood. The V gene is TRBV30, the J gene TRBJ2-1; perhaps TRBD1 as D (6 bases). This receptor was identified in a woman in her forties with COVID-19, enrolled during active disease. The CDR3 is CAWSVNYRADNEQFF. The CDR3 DNA reads as TGTGCCTGGAGTGTGAACTACAGGGCTGACAATGAGCAGTTCTTC.